The present TCR beta chain was sequenced within a study of blood T cell repertoires in COVID-19 (TCRdb year 2020). Study-wide context: Collaborator samples came from the United States, Italy and Spain and covered acute and convalescent phases of COVID-19. The samples were drawn from the first 160 participants of the ongoing ImmuneRACE study and from over a thousand subjects provided by 6 global collaborators. Subjects who had been exposed to COVID-19, were actively infected with it, or had recovered from it provided the deeply sampled blood TCRbeta repertoires that made up the dataset. The repertoires were released in a freely available public database meant as a resource for research on the immune response to SARS-CoV-2. The prospective study material was composed of cDNA or gDNA derived from T cells, B-cell-depleted T cells, or PBMCs. A de-identified subject ID, COVID-19 status, age in years and sex were almost always included in the sample metadata. Where available, HLA class I and class II types were taken from metadata supplied by the sample provider and were not determined by assay-based typing. Results and caveats for the whole study, not just this receptor: The quantity of clinical and demographic metadata differed by source and by participant and was supplied without curation.

There are 13 amino acids in the CDR3, from cysteine to phenylalanine inclusive. CDR3 DNA only is kept here, 39 bases in frame from base 1. From a lookup of the germline V gene, CDR1 and CDR2 are SGHRS and YFSETQ. V drops 0 bases and J drops 9 bases, leaving 13 bases in between. TCRbeta CDR3 regions were amplified from genomic DNA using the immunoSEQ Assay, a bias-controlled multiplex PCR. In the paper's pipeline: Nucleated cell counts per sample were estimated from amplification of reference gene primers within the assay. Sequence reads were collapsed and filtered to measure the absolute abundance of every unique TCRbeta CDR3 rearrangement. Productive Simpson clonality was computed per sample as the square root of Simpson's diversity index over productive rearrangements. As stored in TCRdb, this immuneACCESS dataset retains in-frame rearrangements with V and J assigned. A fraction of the clones does not appear; measured against another copy, unresolved V genes explain less than half of the discrepancy, and the remainder lacks a known reason. V and J calls and clone size are those listed in that table; D and trimming were worked out from the DNA. Within this sample are 150,000 to 200,000 clones, with 75% to 90% of them counted one time only. The ten most abundant clones make up under 2.5% of the sample.

Turning to this clone: Its target antigen remains unknown. There are no base qualities to consult, and no much larger clone falls within one base.

Whole blood was collected in K2EDTA tubes by collaborating institutions according to the institutions' own protocols. Collaborator samples were shipped for TCRbeta analysis as frozen whole blood, isolated PBMCs, or DNA extracted from either sample type. The material sequenced was peripheral blood. The chain links TRBV5-1 with TRBJ2-7; TRBD2 is a possible D gene, resting on 6 matching bases. The TCR comes from a man aged 70 or older with active or convalescent COVID-19. The DNA reads TGCGCCAGCAGCTTGGTGGGGCCCGGGGGGCAGTACTTC. This gives the protein CASSLVGPGGQYF.